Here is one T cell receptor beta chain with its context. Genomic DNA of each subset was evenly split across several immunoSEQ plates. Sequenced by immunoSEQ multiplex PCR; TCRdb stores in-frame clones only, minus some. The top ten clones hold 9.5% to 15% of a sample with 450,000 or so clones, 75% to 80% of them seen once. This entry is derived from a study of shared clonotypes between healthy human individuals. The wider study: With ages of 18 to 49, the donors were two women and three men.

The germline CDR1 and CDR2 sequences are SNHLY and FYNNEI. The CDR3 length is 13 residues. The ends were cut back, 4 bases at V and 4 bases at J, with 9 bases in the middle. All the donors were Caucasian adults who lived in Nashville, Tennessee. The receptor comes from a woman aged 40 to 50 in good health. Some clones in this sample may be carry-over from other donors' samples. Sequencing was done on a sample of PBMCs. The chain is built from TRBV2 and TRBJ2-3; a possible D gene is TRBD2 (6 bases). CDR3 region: CASSGDFSDTQYF. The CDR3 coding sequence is TGTGCCAGCAGTGGGGACTTCTCAGATACGCAGTATTTT.